The next 32 T cell receptor beta chains were all read from a single sample in a study of blood T cell repertoires in COVID-19. TCRdb keeps only in-frame clones here, not all; method: immunoSEQ multiplex PCR. The table lists 60,000 or so clones, 65% to 85% of them singletons. Sequenced sample: peripheral blood. The receptors were gathered from a human donor in a cohort sampled during active COVID-19.

V gene TRBV10-3 combines with J gene TRBJ2-1; 8 bases are shared with TRBD2. This CDR3 has 14 residues. With 3 bases clipped from V and 4 bases from J, the junction kept 2 bases outside the gene matches. In germline, CDR1 is ENHRY, CDR2 SYGVKD. The CDR3 sequence: CAISDRGGYNEQFF. As DNA, the CDR3 is TGTGCCATCAGTGACCGGGGGGGTTACAATGAGCAGTTCTTC.

This clone was counted a single time. For the CDR3, the DNA is TGCGCCAGCAGCTCCTCGACAGGGGGCTCCTACGAGCAGTACTTC. Translating it yields CASSSSTGGSYEQYF. The chain has TRBV5-1 and TRBJ2-7; 9 bases are shared with TRBD1. From germline, CDR1 is SGHRS and CDR2 YFSETQ. There are 15 residues in the CDR3. J lost 0 bases, V lost 3 bases, and 4 bases had no gene match.

J is TRBJ2-7 and V is TRBV6-5; 8 nucleotides align to TRBD1. With 2 bases clipped from V and 2 bases from J, the junction kept 2 bases outside the gene matches. The germline V gene has CDR1 MNHEY and CDR2 SVGAGI. The CDR3 is made up of 14 amino acids. The CDR3 sequence is CASSYGTGAYEQYF. CDR3 nucleotides: TGTGCCAGCAGTTACGGGACAGGTGCCTACGAGCAGTACTTC.

The V and J genes are TRBV2 and TRBJ2-7; possible D gene TRBD1, 5 bases. Between the trimmed V and J ends, which lost 2 bases and 3 bases, there was a span of 8 bases. There are 13 residues in the CDR3. Per the germline V gene, CDR1 is SNHLY and CDR2 is FYNNEI. This CDR3 reads CASSEQGSYEQYF. The DNA of the CDR3 is TGTGCCAGCAGTGAACAGGGTAGCTACGAGCAGTACTTC.

Only a few counts were recorded for this clone. The chain combines TRBV5-1 with TRBJ2-7; 7 nucleotides match TRBD1. CDR1 SGHRS and CDR2 YFSETQ come from the germline V gene. Trimming at V came to 1 base and at J to 5 bases, leaving 9 bases not matched to a gene. The CDR3 is made up of 15 amino acids. The CDR3 DNA is TGCGCCAGCAGCTTGCCGAGAACAGGGGTCGACGAGCAGTACTTC. Residues: CASSLPRTGVDEQYF. Full variable domain (rest looked up from reference TRBV5-1 and TRBJ2-7): KAGVTQTPRYLIKTRGQQVTLSCSPISGHRSVSWYQQTPGQGLQFLFEYFSETQRNKGNFPGRFSGRQFSNSRSEMNVSTLELGDSALYLCASSLPRTGVDEQYFGPGTRLTVT.

This chain links TRBV18 with TRBJ1-5; the D gene is possibly TRBD1 (5 bases). The CDR3 has 14 residues. Trimming took off 3 bases at V and 9 bases at J, with 15 bases between the two ends. The germline V gene encodes CDR1 KGHSH and CDR2 LQKENI. This CDR3 is CASSPASGVGPQHF. The DNA of the CDR3 is TGTGCCAGCTCACCGGCCTCGGGGGTCGGGCCCCAGCATTTT.

This chain links TRBV7-3 with TRBJ2-3; a possible D gene is TRBD2 (5 bases). The length of the CDR3 is 15 residues. The V and J ends lost 3 bases and 6 bases respectively, with 16 bases between them. Germline loops: CDR1 SGHTA, CDR2 FQGTGA. The CDR3 is CASSLTGIRGDTQYF. The CDR3 nucleotides are TGTGCCAGCAGCTTGACCGGGATTAGAGGGGATACGCAGTATTTT.

This clone is a singleton in its sample. This rearrangement joins TRBV5-6 to TRBJ1-3, with D possibly being TRBD1 (5 bases). CDR1 and CDR2 from the germline V gene are SGHDT and YYEEEE. V was clipped by 3 bases and J by 0 bases, with 10 bases between them. The CDR3 consists of 15 residues. The CDR3 spells CASSWQGYSGNTIYF. CDR3 DNA: TGTGCCAGCAGCTGGCAGGGCTACTCTGGAAACACCATATATTTT.

J is TRBJ1-6 and V is TRBV10-2; 8 bases map to TRBD1. CDR3 size: 13 residues. Germline V lookup: CDR1 WSHSY, CDR2 SAAADI. Trimming took 7 bases from V and 8 from J; bases not matched to a gene: 4. Written as DNA, the CDR3 is TGCGCCAGCAACCCGACAGGGGATTCACCCCTCCACTTT. Translated: CASNPTGDSPLHF.

This clone is a singleton in its sample. The rearrangement joins TRBV19 to TRBJ2-7, with TRBD1 identical over 8 bases. CDR1 LNHDA and CDR2 SQIVND come from the germline V gene (reference sequence). V trimming: 5 bases; J trimming: 4 bases; junction bases outside the gene matches: 10. This CDR3 is built from 15 residues. CDR3 sequence: CASSSRRTGWYEQYF. Here the CDR3 DNA reads TGTGCCAGTAGTTCGCGTAGGACAGGGTGGTACGAGCAGTACTTC.

The V gene is TRBV10-1, the J gene TRBJ2-1; TRBD2 matches 10 bases. This CDR3 comprises 16 residues. With 4 bases clipped from V and 9 bases from J, the junction kept 12 bases outside the gene matches. Germline values: CDR1 WNHNN, CDR2 SYGVQD (reference sequence). CDR3 sequence reads: CASSAFRLAGVGEQFF. The CDR3 bases are TGCGCCAGCAGTGCCTTCAGGCTAGCGGGAGTCGGTGAGCAGTTCTTC.

The chain links TRBV18 to TRBJ2-4, with 7 bases lining up with TRBD1. With 1 base clipped from V and 0 bases from J, the junction kept 3 bases outside the gene matches. Germline CDR1 reads KGHSH; CDR2 reads LQKENI. The CDR3 extends over 16 amino acids. CDR3 sequence reads: CASSPRTGQAKNIQYF. The CDR3 DNA is TGTGCCAGCTCACCACGGACAGGACAAGCCAAAAACATTCAGTACTTC. The whole variable domain, filled in from reference TRBV18 and TRBJ2-4, reads NAGVMQNPRHLVRRRGQEARLRCSPMKGHSHVYWYRQLPEEGLKFMVYLQKENIIDESGMPKERFSAEFPKEGPSILRIQQVVRGDSAAYFCASSPRTGQAKNIQYFGAGTRLSVL.

The chain joins TRBV7-9 to TRBJ1-2, with D possibly matching TRBD1 (6 bases). The V and J ends lost 5 bases and 8 bases respectively, with 24 bases between them. The length of the CDR3 is 16 residues. The germline gives CDR1 SEHNR, CDR2 FQNEAQ (reference sequence). CDR3 bases: TGTGCCAGCAGCGTCGCCGGGGCGCCGGGACATCTGGGCTACACCTTC. Its protein is CASSVAGAPGHLGYTF. Full variable domain (missing parts from reference TRBV7-9 and TRBJ1-2): DTGVSQNPRHKITKRGQNVTFRCDPISEHNRLYWYRQTLGQGPEFLTYFQNEAQLEKSRLLSDRFSAERPKGSFSTLEIQRTEQGDSAMYLCASSVAGAPGHLGYTFGSGTRLTVV.

The chain carries TRBV30 and TRBJ2-5; perhaps TRBD1 as D (6 bases). Germline assignment: CDR1 GTSNPN and CDR2 SVGIG (reference sequence). The CDR3 is 13 residues long. V was shortened by 2 bases and J by 3 bases, with 10 bases between the two germline ends. CDR3 protein: CAWSSGVKETQYF. In nucleotides, the CDR3 is TGTGCCTGGAGTTCAGGGGTTAAAGAGACCCAGTACTTC. Full variable domain (outside the CDR3, taken from reference TRBV30 and TRBJ2-5): SQTIHQWPATLVQPVGSPLSLECTVEGTSNPNLYWYRQAAGRGLQLLFYSVGIGQISSEVPQNLSASRPQDRQFILSSKKLLLSDSGFYLCAWSSGVKETQYFGPGTRLLVL.

The chain combines TRBV4-2 with TRBJ1-1, with TRBD1 matching over 9 bases. Germline V lookup: CDR1 LGHNA, CDR2 YNFKEQ. Trimming cost V 5 bases and J 0 bases; bases outside gene matches: 4. This CDR3 is built from 15 residues. CDR3 amino acids: CASSVQGAVNTEAFF. CDR3 sequence (DNA): TGTGCCAGCAGCGTACAGGGGGCGGTGAACACTGAAGCTTTCTTT.

The chain couples TRBV9 to TRBJ2-1; D remains ambiguous. The CDR3 loop spans 15 amino acids. V shed 4 bases and J shed 0 bases, with 11 bases lying between them. Germline values: CDR1 SGDLS, CDR2 YYNGEE. DNA for the CDR3: TGTGCCAGCAGCCCGACTCGGAGCTCCTACAATGAGCAGTTCTTC. It specifies CASSPTRSSYNEQFF.

The J gene is TRBJ2-7, the V gene TRBV11-2; the match to TRBD1 covers 9 bases. The junction had 6 bases not matched to a gene; V was cut back by 6 bases and J by 3 bases. Looked up from germline, CDR1 is SGHAT and CDR2 is FQNNGV. The CDR3 runs 14 residues. The CDR3 region has the DNA TGTGCCAGCAGTTTCACAGGGGGCGGCTACGAGCAGTACTTC. This sequence encodes CASSFTGGGYEQYF.

The chain joins TRBV19 to TRBJ2-7; D possibly corresponds to TRBD1 (6 bases). Germline V gives CDR1 LNHDA, CDR2 SQIVND (reference sequence). The CDR3 has 14 residues. The germline V and J ends were trimmed by 4 bases and 0 bases, with 10 bases remaining between them. In DNA form, the CDR3 reads TGTGCCAGTAGTAAGGGGGACACCTCCTACGAGCAGTACTTC. Amino acids: CASSKGDTSYEQYF.

With regard to this clone: One junction end disagrees with the germline gene, perhaps due to a read error. The chain employs TRBV7-3 and TRBJ2-2, with TRBD2 matching over 16 bases. Germline lookup yields CDR1 SGHTA and CDR2 FQGTGA. The CDR3 consists of 17 residues. CDR3 coding DNA: TGTGCCAGCAGCTTAGGGACTAGCGGGGGGGCCACCGCGGAGCTGTTTTTT. Translating gives CASSLGTSGGATAELFF. The full variable domain, with the rest looked up from reference TRBV7-3 and TRBJ2-2, is GAGVSQTPSNKVTEKGKYVELRCDPISGHTALYWYRQSLGQGPEFLIYFQGTGAADDSGLPNDRFFAVRPEGSVSTLKIQRTERGDSAVYLCASSLGTSGGATAELFFGEGSRLTVL.

The chain uses TRBV3-1 (or the pseudogene TRBV3-2) and TRBJ1-1; weak D call: TRBD1 (5 bases). The germline CDR1 and CDR2 sequences are LGHDT and YNNKEL (reference sequence). V was shortened by 2 bases and J by 7 bases, with 8 bases between the two germline ends. The CDR3 is 12 residues long. The DNA of the CDR3 is TGTGCCAGCAGCCAACGGGGGAGTGAAGCTTTCTTT. Encoded protein: CASSQRGSEAFF.

A single count supports this clone. This rearrangement joins TRBV6-2 or TRBV6-3 to TRBJ1-2; TRBD1 aligns across 7 bases. The CDR3 is 14 residues long. With V trimmed by 5 bases and J by 7 bases, 10 bases remained unmatched. The V gene's germline CDR1 is MNHEY and CDR2 SVGEGT. The CDR3, as DNA: TGTGCCAGCAGTCAAGACAGGGTAGGATTTGGCTACACCTTC. It translates to CASSQDRVGFGYTF.

CDR3 residues: CASSSGTLNEKLFF. DNA of the CDR3: TGTGCCAGCTCGTCCGGGACACTTAATGAAAAACTGTTTTTT. The gene calls are TRBV18 and TRBJ1-4, with a possible D match to TRBD1 (6 bases). Germline V gene data show CDR1 as KGHSH and CDR2 as LQKENI. V was cut by 6 bases and J by 4 bases, with 12 bases left in between. The CDR3 loop spans 14 amino acids.

Turning to this clone: One end of the junction varies from germline; a read error may be responsible. The chain links TRBV7-3 to TRBJ2-1; D is possibly TRBD1 (6 bases). Germline CDR1 and CDR2: SGHTA and FQGTGA. There are 14 residues in the CDR3. Written as DNA, the CDR3 is TGTGCCAGCAGCGCGCAGGGGACCTACGATGAGCAGTTCTTC. Translation gives CASSAQGTYDEQFF.

The genes are TRBV19 and TRBJ2-7; tentatively, D is TRBD2 (6 bases). Trimming took 7 bases from V and 6 from J, leaving 16 bases between them. CDR3 size: 13 residues. Germline V CDR1 and CDR2: LNHDA, SQIVND (reference sequence). The CDR3 region has the DNA TGTGCCAGTACCTCAACTTGGGGAGGCGAGCAGTACTTC. Protein product: CASTSTWGGEQYF.

The rearrangement links TRBV4-3 to TRBJ1-2; 9 bases match TRBD1. The CDR3 loop spans 17 amino acids. After removal of 1 base from V and 5 bases from J, the junction contained 11 bases not matched to a gene. In germline, CDR1 is LGHNA, CDR2 YSLEER. The CDR3 DNA is TGCGCCAGCAGCCAAGGATTAACTACAGGGGGCGGGTATGGCTACACCTTC. Residues: CASSQGLTTGGGYGYTF.

J is TRBJ2-7 and V is TRBV5-5; possibly TRBD2 for D (6 bases). Between the trimmed V and J ends, which lost 1 base and 5 bases, there was a span of 13 bases. The V gene's germline CDR1 is SGHKS and CDR2 YYEKEE (reference sequence). The CDR3 sequence is 14 residues long. Written as DNA, the CDR3 is TGTGCCAGCAGCTTGTCCCTGGGGGGAAACGAGCAGTACTTC. It translates to CASSLSLGGNEQYF.

This clone was seen repeatedly, ten times or more. The gene calls are TRBV7-2 and TRBJ2-1, with 7 bases lining up with TRBD1. V lost 5 bases to trimming and J lost 2 bases; unmatched junction nucleotides: 3. Germline V CDR1 and CDR2: SGHTA, FQGNSA. The CDR3 extends over 14 amino acids. CDR3 in DNA: TGTGCCAGCAGCCAACAGGGGACCTACAATGAGCAGTTCTTC. Translated: CASSQQGTYNEQFF.

In DNA, the CDR3 is TGTGCCAGCAGTTTTCTAGGGACAGACACCAACACCGGGGAGCTGTTTTTT. Its protein product is CASSFLGTDTNTGELFF. The rearrangement uses TRBV5-6 and TRBJ2-2; 7 bases map to TRBD1. Germline V gene lookup returns CDR1 SGHDT and CDR2 YYEEEE. Germline trimming cut 5 bases from V and 2 bases from J; bases unmatched to any gene: 12. This CDR3 region has 17 residues.

V is TRBV2 and J is TRBJ1-2; 7 nucleotides align to TRBD1. V dropped 1 base and J dropped 8; count of bases not matched to a gene: 7. The CDR3 consists of 14 residues. The germline gives CDR1 SNHLY, CDR2 FYNNEI. Here the CDR3 DNA reads TGTGCCAGCAGTGAAGGAGGGGGCTCATACGGCTACACCTTC. This codes for CASSEGGGSYGYTF.

The V and J genes are TRBV5-8 and TRBJ2-7; 7 bases fit TRBD2. V gave up 4 bases and J gave up 2 bases; unmatched junction bases: 12. The CDR3 length is 16 residues. From germline, CDR1 is SGHTS and CDR2 YDEGEE. This CDR3 reads CASSTPEASGTYEQYF. DNA for the CDR3: TGTGCCAGCAGCACCCCCGAGGCTAGCGGAACCTACGAGCAGTACTTC.

The chain has TRBV11-3 and TRBJ1-1, with D perhaps TRBD1 (6 bases). The CDR3 totals 16 residues. With 0 bases removed from V and 1 base from J, the gap between germline ends came to 12 bases. From germline, CDR1 is SGHNT and CDR2 YENEEA. The CDR3 protein is CASSLDKGDGNTEAFF. The CDR3 DNA reads TGTGCCAGCAGCTTAGATAAGGGGGACGGGAACACTGAAGCTTTCTTT.

V usage is TRBV30 and J usage is TRBJ1-2, with TRBD1 matching 8 bases. The V and J ends lost 2 bases and 1 base, in that order; junction bases with no gene match: 3. This CDR3 has 14 residues. Germline assignment: CDR1 GTSNPN and CDR2 SVGIG (reference sequence). The DNA of the CDR3 is TGTGCCTGGAGTCTTGACAGGGGTAACTATGGCTACACCTTC. Translating it yields CAWSLDRGNYGYTF. Based on the CDR3 plus reference TRBV30 and TRBJ1-2, the full variable domain is SQTIHQWPATLVQPVGSPLSLECTVEGTSNPNLYWYRQAAGRGLQLLFYSVGIGQISSEVPQNLSASRPQDRQFILSSKKLLLSDSGFYLCAWSLDRGNYGYTFGSGTRLTVV.